This passage covers 24 T cell receptor beta chains from one sample sequenced in a study of shared T cell receptors in the human thymus. Profiling relied on immunoSEQ multiplex PCR, and the TCRdb table lists in-frame clones only, not all of them. In the table there are around 730,000 clones, approximately 83% of which are singletons. These data were likewise used in another study, on human thymus T cells.

Sequenced input: thymocytes. Receptors were obtained from a girl less than two years old with a congenital heart defect.

The rearrangement joins TRBV2 to TRBJ1-6; no firm D call. V was trimmed by 7 bases and J by 0 bases, leaving 13 bases between them. Germline V gives CDR1 SNHLY, CDR2 FYNNEI. CDR3 size: 16 residues. This chain's CDR3 is CASIPSDFSYNSPLHF. The CDR3 DNA is TGTGCCAGCATACCTTCAGATTTCTCCTATAATTCACCCCTCCACTTT.

The chain employs TRBV25-1 and TRBJ1-4; 10 nucleotides line up with TRBD1. Trimming took 3 bases from V and 8 from J; bases not matched to a gene: 9. Germline V gives CDR1 MGHDK, CDR2 SYGVNS. The CDR3 length is 16 residues. In DNA form, the CDR3 reads TGTGCCAGCAGTGACGTGCCGACAGGGGGCTTAGAAAAACTGTTTTTT. Its translation is CASSDVPTGGLEKLFF.

This clone was observed a few times. This chain uses TRBV11-2 with TRBJ1-2; TRBD1 agrees at 7 bases. The CDR3 spans 15 residues. Germline values: CDR1 SGHAT, CDR2 FQNNGV. The J segment lost 11 bases and the V segment lost 0 bases, leaving 12 bases of the junction unmatched. CDR3 sequence: CASSLDLTGQAGYTF. CDR3 bases: TGTGCCAGCAGCTTAGACCTGACAGGACAGGCCGGGTACACCTTC.

The J gene is TRBJ1-2, the V gene TRBV14; no reliable D call. The CDR3 loop spans 16 amino acids. Germline V gene data show CDR1 as SGHDN and CDR2 as FVKESK. Trimming cost V 4 bases and J 0 bases, with 15 bases left between them. The CDR3 bases are TGTGCCAGCAGCCCCGAGAGTTGGGGAGCTAACTATGGCTACACCTTC. It specifies CASSPESWGANYGYTF.

This clone came up once. The V and J genes are TRBV6-5 and TRBJ1-2, with 7 bases aligning to TRBD1. Trimming cost V 6 bases and J 8 bases; bases outside gene matches: 6. This CDR3 has 12 residues. The germline CDR1 and CDR2 sequences are MNHEY and SVGAGI. CDR3 protein: CASRSKGAGYTF. DNA for the CDR3: TGTGCCAGCAGATCCAAGGGGGCCGGCTACACCTTC.

In its sample, this clone was seen once. The chain is built from TRBV11-2 and TRBJ2-5; weak D call: TRBD2 (5 bases). V was shortened by 4 bases and J by 5 bases, with 11 bases between the two germline ends. Germline CDR1 is SGHAT and CDR2 is FQNNGV. This CDR3 spans 13 amino acids. CDR3 bases: TGTGCCAGCAGCTCGATTCGAGGGGAGACCCAGTACTTC. As protein: CASSSIRGETQYF.

The chain has TRBV2 and TRBJ1-1; D is ambiguous. Trimming took 3 bases from V and 11 from J, leaving 13 bases between them. The length of the CDR3 is 12 residues. Per germline, CDR1 SNHLY and CDR2 FYNNEI. The CDR3 region is CASSEGPPGAFF. CDR3 sequence (DNA): TGTGCCAGCAGTGAGGGCCCCCCGGGGGCTTTCTTT.

J is TRBJ1-2 and V is TRBV5-8; 8 bases align to TRBD1. The length of the CDR3 is 14 residues. Trimming removed 6 bases from V and 4 bases from J; junction bases left unmatched: 8. The germline gives CDR1 SGHTS, CDR2 YDEGEE. CDR3: CASTAGGASYGYTF. CDR3 nucleotides: TGTGCCAGCACAGCAGGGGGCGCAAGCTATGGCTACACCTTC.

The chain carries TRBV2 and TRBJ1-1, with D maybe TRBD1 (6 bases). The CDR3 sequence is 15 residues long. Trimming took off 3 bases at V and 3 bases at J, with 14 bases between the two ends. Germline CDR1 reads SNHLY; CDR2 reads FYNNEI. The CDR3 reads CASSDPGEGDTEAFF. The DNA of the CDR3 is TGTGCCAGCAGTGACCCAGGGGAGGGGGACACTGAAGCTTTCTTT.

The chain couples TRBV27 to TRBJ2-2, with 7 bases that match TRBD1. The CDR3 has 15 amino acids. From germline, CDR1 is MNHEY and CDR2 SMNVEV (reference sequence). The junction had 9 bases not matched to a gene; V was cut back by 7 bases and J by 4 bases. CDR3 in amino acids: CASKPGQLPTGELFF. CDR3 coding DNA: TGTGCCAGCAAACCGGGACAGCTCCCCACCGGGGAGCTGTTTTTT.

In this sample, this clone turned up once. A junction boundary mismatches the germline segment, possibly from a read error. Other DNA sequences in this sample translate to the same CDR3. The chain uses TRBV5-1 and TRBJ2-4; the D is unclear. Germline loops: CDR1 SGHRS, CDR2 YFSETQ. The length of the CDR3 is 15 residues. The CDR3 loop is CASSEELRSVNIQYF. DNA of the CDR3: TGCGCCAGCAGCGAGGAGTTAAGGTCCGTAAACATTCAATACTTC.

The chain recombines TRBV5-1 with TRBJ2-1; TRBD1 might be the D (6 bases). This CDR3 has 15 residues. The germline V gene encodes CDR1 SGHRS and CDR2 YFSETQ. The germline V and J ends were trimmed by 4 bases and 2 bases, with 13 bases remaining between them. The DNA for the CDR3 is TGCGCCAGCAGCCCAACAGGGAATCCCTACAATGAGCAGTTCTTC. Encoded protein: CASSPTGNPYNEQFF.

This CDR3 reads CATVGLDRGNGYTF. DNA for the CDR3: TGTGCCACGGTCGGGTTGGACAGGGGAAATGGCTACACCTTC. The chain carries TRBV10-3 and TRBJ1-2; 9 bases are shared with TRBD1. CDR1 is ENHRY and CDR2 is SYGVKD in the germline V gene. CDR3 size: 14 residues. The ends lost 10 bases at V and 6 bases at J; junction bases unmatched: 12.

V and J are TRBV6-5 and TRBJ1-6; D is uncertain. Trimming pared 6 bases from V and 15 bases from J, leaving 21 bases between. The CDR3 consists of 14 residues. From germline, CDR1 is MNHEY and CDR2 SVGAGI. DNA for the CDR3: TGTGCCAGCAGACCACACCGGGAACCTGGGATCCTCCACTTT. Residues: CASRPHREPGILHF.

The gene calls are TRBV5-1 and TRBJ1-1; 8 bases are shared with TRBD1. Germline CDR1 reads SGHRS; CDR2 reads YFSETQ. This CDR3 comprises 16 residues. V was pared by 4 bases and J by 3 bases, with 11 bases of the junction left unmatched. The CDR3: CASSPRRDRRDTEAFF. CDR3 DNA sequence: TGCGCCAGCAGCCCTCGCCGGGACAGGAGGGACACTGAAGCTTTCTTT.

V usage is TRBV7-9 and J usage is TRBJ2-2; D is unclear. CDR1 is SEHNR and CDR2 is FQNEAQ in the germline V gene (reference sequence). Trimming stripped 4 bases from V and 5 bases from J, with 11 bases between. The length of the CDR3 is 14 residues. The CDR3 protein is CASSSYLKTGELFF. For the CDR3, the DNA is TGTGCCAGCAGCTCCTACTTAAAGACCGGGGAGCTGTTTTTT. Variable domain in full (rest from reference TRBV7-9 and TRBJ2-2): DTGVSQNPRHKITKRGQNVTFRCDPISEHNRLYWYRQTLGQGPEFLTYFQNEAQLEKSRLLSDRFSAERPKGSFSTLEIQRTEQGDSAMYLCASSSYLKTGELFFGEGSRLTVL.

The chain joins TRBV10-3 to TRBJ2-1; 9 bases align to TRBD1. Germline V gives CDR1 ENHRY, CDR2 SYGVKD. The CDR3 is 14 residues long. Losses at the gene ends were 10 bases for V and 5 bases for J; bases not matched to a gene: 9. The CDR3: CATSQGAINNEQFF. As DNA, the CDR3 is TGTGCCACCTCACAGGGGGCAATAAACAATGAGCAGTTCTTC.

The CDR3 nucleotides are TGTGCCAGCAGCCCTGCGAACAGGGAGGGAAACACCATATATTTT. This encodes CASSPANREGNTIYF. The chain carries TRBV14 and TRBJ1-3; weak D call: TRBD1 (6 bases). This CDR3 comprises 15 residues. The V gene's germline CDR1 is SGHDN and CDR2 FVKESK. V lost 4 bases and J 4 bases, leaving 14 bases between the germline ends.

The sample holds one count of this clone. J is TRBJ1-2 and V is TRBV10-2; D may be TRBD1 (6 bases). The CDR3 spans 16 residues. Germline values: CDR1 WSHSY, CDR2 SAAADI. The V and J ends lost 2 bases and 4 bases respectively, with 17 bases between them. The CDR3 DNA reads as TGCGCCAGCAGTGAGACAAAAGGACAGATTCTCTATGGCTACACCTTC. This gives the protein CASSETKGQILYGYTF.

CDR3 sequence reads: CASSPTARSGYGYTF. The CDR3 nucleotides read TGTGCCAGCAGTCCGACAGCACGGTCAGGCTATGGCTACACCTTC. The chain has TRBV6-5 and TRBJ1-2; weak D call: TRBD1 (5 bases). The germline gives CDR1 MNHEY, CDR2 SVGAGI. Trimming shortened V by 5 bases and J by 4 bases, and 17 bases separated the two germline ends. The CDR3 contains 15 residues.

The gene calls are TRBV5-4 and TRBJ1-2; TRBD1 might be the D (5 bases). The CDR3 totals 13 residues. CDR1 is SGHNT, CDR2 YYREEE, per germline (reference sequence). Trimming removed 5 bases at V and 5 bases at J, with 13 bases between. The CDR3 reads CASSPTGGYGYTF. The CDR3 DNA reads TGTGCCAGCAGTCCCACAGGAGGGTATGGCTACACCTTC. The whole variable domain, remainder taken from reference TRBV5-4 and TRBJ1-2, is ETGVTQSPTHLIKTRGQQVTLRCSSQSGHNTVSWYQQALGQGPQFIFQYYREEENGRGNFPPRFSGLQFPNYSSELNVNALELDDSALYLCASSPTGGYGYTFGSGTRLTVV.

Written as DNA, the CDR3 is TGTGCCAGCAGACCGGACAAAACCTACGAGCAGTACTTC. Protein sequence: CASRPDKTYEQYF. This chain connects TRBV4-2 to TRBJ2-7, with D possibly TRBD1 on 5 matching bases. The CDR3 has 13 amino acids. In germline, CDR1 is LGHNA, CDR2 YNFKEQ. V was cut by 6 bases and J by 2 bases, with 11 bases left in between.

The rearrangement uses TRBV5-4 and TRBJ2-7; D might be TRBD2 (5 bases). The CDR3 covers 14 residues. In germline, CDR1 is SGHNT, CDR2 YYREEE (reference sequence). The germline V and J ends were trimmed by 1 base and 5 bases, with 13 bases remaining between them. Here the CDR3 DNA reads TGTGCCAGCAGCTTGAATTCGGGGTTTCACGAGCAGTACTTC. This encodes CASSLNSGFHEQYF.

The V call is TRBV27, the J call TRBJ2-7, with 7 bases matching TRBD1. Germline values: CDR1 MNHEY, CDR2 SMNVEV (reference sequence). This CDR3 contains 17 residues. V dropped 2 bases and J dropped 0; count of bases not matched to a gene: 10. The DNA of the CDR3 is TGTGCCAGCAGTTTACGAGAGGGGACAGACAGCTCCTACGAGCAGTACTTC. Translation: CASSLREGTDSSYEQYF.